The 31 T cell receptor beta chains given below trace back to one sample, sequenced in a study of cytomegalovirus exposure and HLA in healthy donors. The PCR had 60 Vbeta and 13 Jbeta primers. TCRdb's copy holds only in-frame clones and misses some; the assay was immunoSEQ multiplex PCR. Among over 150,000 clones listed, approximately 62% were seen once. Material for sequencing was PBMCs. These receptors were obtained from a man over 45 in good health and CMV-seronegative.

The rearrangement uses TRBV10-3 and TRBJ1-2, with a weak D call TRBD1 (5 bases). Germline V lookup: CDR1 ENHRY, CDR2 SYGVKD. There are 15 residues in the CDR3. V shed 3 bases and J shed 3 bases, with 14 bases lying between them. The CDR3 DNA reads as TGTGCCATCAGTGATATGCAGGGTGGAGACTATGGCTACACCTTC. It encodes CAISDMQGGDYGYTF.

This clone turned up a few times. The chain couples TRBV18 to TRBJ1-6; D is ambiguous. This CDR3 spans 16 amino acids. Germline assignment: CDR1 KGHSH and CDR2 LQKENI. V was shortened by 3 bases and J by 8 bases, with 17 bases between the two germline ends. Written as DNA, the CDR3 is TGTGCCAGCTCACCCCTTCCCCCCCGGGGTGATTCACCCCTCCACTTT. Its protein product is CASSPLPPRGDSPLHF.

This chain connects TRBV18 to TRBJ1-1; D is unclear. Germline CDR1 reads KGHSH; CDR2 reads LQKENI. Trimming removed 3 bases at V and 8 bases at J, with 10 bases between. CDR3 length: 12 residues. The CDR3: CASSPGRSEAFF. The CDR3, as DNA: TGTGCCAGCTCACCGGGCAGGTCAGAAGCTTTCTTT.

This chain uses TRBV5-4 with TRBJ2-1; D perhaps matches TRBD2 (6 bases). Germline V gives CDR1 SGHNT, CDR2 YYREEE (reference sequence). This CDR3 comprises 15 residues. V lost 4 bases to trimming and J lost 3 bases, with 14 bases between them. CDR3 residues: CASSANSGHYNEQFF. The CDR3 DNA reads TGTGCCAGCAGCGCTAATAGCGGACACTACAATGAGCAGTTCTTC.

This clone has more than one count but fewer than ten. Other nucleotide sequences from this sample produce the same CDR3. The V call is TRBV5-1, the J call TRBJ1-1; D not certain. The CDR3 is 11 residues long. In germline, CDR1 is SGHRS, CDR2 YFSETQ. Trimming cost V 7 bases and J 2 bases, with 6 bases left between them. CDR3 in amino acids: CASSLNTEAFF. CDR3 in DNA: TGCGCCAGCTCTTTAAACACTGAAGCTTTCTTT.

The chain is built from TRBV27 and TRBJ2-2; D might be TRBD1 (5 bases). The CDR3 length is 14 residues. With 6 bases removed from V and 5 bases from J, the gap between germline ends came to 13 bases. CDR1 is MNHEY and CDR2 is SMNVEV in the germline V gene (reference sequence). The DNA for the CDR3 is TGTGCCAGCAGGTTGACAGCATTTACCGGGGAGCTGTTTTTT. Residues: CASRLTAFTGELFF.

J is TRBJ2-7 and V is TRBV28; TRBD1 aligns across 9 bases. Germline-derived CDR1 and CDR2 are MDHEN and SYDVKM. The CDR3 is 13 amino acids. J gave up 1 base and V 8 bases, and 3 bases lay outside the gene matches. CDR3 sequence reads: CASRDRDSYEQYF. CDR3 nucleotides: TGTGCCAGCCGGGACAGGGATTCCTACGAGCAGTACTTC.

This clone was observed once. The chain uses TRBV19 and TRBJ1-1; D is perhaps TRBD1 (6 bases). V lost 1 base and J lost 6, with 12 bases in between. This CDR3 has 14 residues. In germline, CDR1 is LNHDA, CDR2 SQIVND (reference sequence). The CDR3 nucleotides are TGTGCCAGTAGTATAGTTACAGGGAGCGCTGAAGCTTTCTTT. It codes for CASSIVTGSAEAFF.

This sequence joins TRBV15 and TRBJ2-5; D is unclear. The J call may be in error: the DNA end matches TRBJ2-7 better. Looked up from germline, CDR1 is LNHNV and CDR2 is YYDKDF (reference sequence). The CDR3 is 14 amino acids. The CDR3 DNA follows: TGTGCCACCAGCAGCCGGCAGGAATCCTACGAGCAGTACTTC. This gives the protein CATSSRQESYEQYF.

A word on this clone: Different DNA sequences within this sample yield the same CDR3. This chain links TRBV2 with TRBJ1-1; TRBD1 aligns across 8 bases. The germline V gene encodes CDR1 SNHLY and CDR2 FYNNEI. This CDR3 has 14 residues. V lost 6 bases and J lost 4; bases outside the gene matches: 7. The CDR3 is CASRATGGVTEAFF. The CDR3 nucleotides read TGTGCCAGCAGGGCAACAGGGGGAGTCACTGAAGCTTTCTTT.

A few counts support this clone. The chain combines TRBV5-1 with TRBJ2-7, with TRBD1 identical over 12 bases. This CDR3 spans 16 amino acids. V was pared by 4 bases and J by 5 bases, with 10 bases of the junction left unmatched. Germline V gene data show CDR1 as SGHRS and CDR2 as YFSETQ. The CDR3 region has the DNA TGCGCCAGCAGCCTAACGTCGGGACAGGGGGCTAACGAGCAGTACTTC. As protein: CASSLTSGQGANEQYF.

This rearrangement joins TRBV6-5 to TRBJ1-5, with 7 bases matching TRBD1. The CDR3 has 15 amino acids. V dropped 6 bases and J dropped 5; count of bases not matched to a gene: 10. CDR1 and CDR2 (germline): MNHEY, SVGAGI. CDR3 residues: CASRPRDSAYQPQHF. The CDR3 DNA sequence: TGTGCCAGCAGACCACGGGACAGTGCTTATCAGCCCCAGCATTTT.

This chain joins TRBV27 and TRBJ1-2; TRBD1 matches at 12 bases. Germline values: CDR1 MNHEY, CDR2 SMNVEV (reference sequence). This CDR3 spans 17 amino acids. V shed 7 bases and J 5 bases; nucleotides not matched to a gene: 14. The CDR3 region has the DNA TGTGCCAGCACCAATTGGGTGGGACAGGGGGCTGGGTATGGCTACACCTTC. Amino acids: CASTNWVGQGAGYGYTF.

V usage is TRBV11-2 and J usage is TRBJ2-5, with D perhaps TRBD2 (5 bases). Germline V lookup: CDR1 SGHAT, CDR2 FQNNGV. The V and J ends lost 2 bases and 4 bases respectively, with 11 bases between them. This CDR3 has 14 amino acids. CDR3 nucleotides: TGTGCCAGCAGCTTATTCGGCGGAGGAGAGACCCAGTACTTC. Protein product: CASSLFGGGETQYF. Based on the CDR3 plus reference TRBV11-2 and TRBJ2-5, the full variable domain is EAGVAQSPRYKIIEKRQSVAFWCNPISGHATLYWYQQILGQGPKLLIQFQNNGVVDDSQLPKDRFSAERLKGVDSTLKIQPAKLEDSAVYLCASSLFGGGETQYFGPGTRLLVL.

The CDR3 spells CASSLNSRADNSPLHF. Written as DNA, the CDR3 is TGTGCCAGCAGCTTAAATTCGAGGGCAGATAATTCACCCCTCCACTTT. The chain carries TRBV11-2 and TRBJ1-6; D not resolved. V lost 2 bases and J lost 5, with 13 bases in between. The CDR3 is 16 amino acids. Germline V gene sequence: CDR1 SGHAT, CDR2 FQNNGV.

This chain connects TRBV6-5 to TRBJ2-7; 10 bases align to TRBD2. The germline V gene encodes CDR1 MNHEY and CDR2 SVGAGI. CDR3 length equals 14 residues. With 7 bases clipped from V and 2 bases from J, the junction kept 5 bases outside the gene matches. In nucleotides, the CDR3 is TGTGCCAGCACAAGAACTAGCGGGACCTACGAGCAGTACTTC. The encoded protein is CASTRTSGTYEQYF.

The CDR3 here is CASGELRPYEQYF. As DNA, the CDR3 is TGTGCCTCAGGGGAGTTGCGGCCTTACGAGCAGTACTTC. V gene TRBV27 combines with J gene TRBJ2-7; D possibly corresponds to TRBD1 (6 bases). Germline CDR1 MNHEY, CDR2 SMNVEV (reference sequence). Trimming cost V 11 bases and J 4 bases, with 18 bases left between them. CDR3 length: 13 residues.

The gene calls are TRBV6-1 and TRBJ2-3; TRBD2 aligns across 8 bases. CDR1 is MNHNS and CDR2 is SASEGT in the germline V gene. The J segment lost 1 base and the V segment lost 6 bases, leaving 3 bases of the junction unmatched. This CDR3 region has 14 residues. This CDR3 is CASRETSGTDTQYF. The CDR3 coding sequence is TGTGCCAGCAGAGAGACTAGCGGCACAGATACGCAGTATTTT.

This clone appeared a few times. V gene TRBV15 combines with J gene TRBJ2-7, with 8 bases fitting TRBD1. The V gene's germline CDR1 is LNHNV and CDR2 YYDKDF (reference sequence). The CDR3 has 17 residues. The V segment lost 2 bases and the J segment 1 base; nucleotides outside the gene matches: 10. In nucleotides, the CDR3 is TGTGCCACCAGCAGACTTCACGGACAGGGTGGTTCCTACGAGCAGTACTTC. Its protein is CATSRLHGQGGSYEQYF.

DNA of the CDR3: TGTGCCAGCAGCCTGGGACTAGCGGTCTACAATGAGCAGTTCTTC. It encodes CASSLGLAVYNEQFF. The chain links TRBV4-2 to TRBJ2-1; 11 bases map to TRBD2. J lost 3 bases, V lost 4 bases, and 2 bases had no gene match. In germline, CDR1 is LGHNA, CDR2 YNFKEQ. The CDR3 totals 15 residues.

V and J are TRBV4-1 and TRBJ2-7, with D maybe TRBD2 (6 bases). Trimming removed 3 bases at V and 3 bases at J, with 21 bases between. CDR1 is MGHRA and CDR2 is YSYEKL in the germline V gene. The CDR3 spans 17 residues. DNA for the CDR3: TGCGCCAGCAGCCAGAATGAAGGGAGGCAGTTTTTCTACGAGCAGTACTTC. Translated: CASSQNEGRQFFYEQYF.

The chain uses TRBV5-1 and TRBJ1-1, with 7 bases lining up with TRBD1. Germline CDR1 reads SGHRS; CDR2 reads YFSETQ. Trimming took 3 bases from V and 6 from J; bases not matched to a gene: 5. CDR3 size: 13 residues. The CDR3 region has the DNA TGCGCCAGCAGCTCCTTCGGGACAGCTGAAGCTTTCTTT. Its protein product is CASSSFGTAEAFF.

In this sample, this clone turned up once. The CDR3 sequence is CASRPTPGGEKLFF. CDR3 coding DNA: TGCGCCAGCAGACCGACGCCCGGCGGCGAAAAACTGTTTTTT. The rearrangement joins TRBV4-1 to TRBJ1-4; D remains unclear. Germline lookup yields CDR1 MGHRA and CDR2 YSYEKL. Trimming pared 6 bases from V and 8 bases from J, leaving 16 bases between. CDR3 length: 14 residues.

The table lists this clone with a few counts. The chain combines TRBV2 with TRBJ1-5; D remains ambiguous. V lost 8 bases, J lost 0 bases, and 11 bases lay in between. This CDR3 comprises 14 residues. Germline V gene data show CDR1 as SNHLY and CDR2 as FYNNEI. DNA for the CDR3: TGTGCCAGCGGGCCCCAGACTAGCAATCAGCCCCAGCATTTT. This codes for CASGPQTSNQPQHF.

This chain uses TRBV9 with TRBJ2-2; tentative D call: TRBD1 (6 bases). This CDR3 comprises 15 residues. V shed 0 bases and J shed 4 bases, with 10 bases lying between them. Germline-derived CDR1 and CDR2 are SGDLS and YYNGEE. The CDR3 DNA is TGTGCCAGCAGCGTAGGAGGGGGAAGCACCGGGGAGCTGTTTTTT. Protein sequence: CASSVGGGSTGELFF. The whole variable domain, remainder taken from reference TRBV9 and TRBJ2-2, is DSGVTQTPKHLITATGQRVTLRCSPRSGDLSVYWYQQSLDQGLQFLIQYYNGEERAKGNILERFSAQQFPDLHSELNLSSLELGDSALYFCASSVGGGSTGELFFGEGSRLTVL.

V is TRBV6-6 and J is TRBJ2-1; 7 positions match TRBD1. Germline V gene data show CDR1 as MNHNY and CDR2 as SVGAGI (reference sequence). The ends lost 5 bases at V and 2 bases at J; junction bases unmatched: 6. The CDR3 covers 15 residues. CDR3 in amino acids: CASSIDRVPYNEQFF. As DNA, the CDR3 is TGTGCCAGCAGTATCGACAGGGTCCCCTACAATGAGCAGTTCTTC.

Concerning this clone: At the DNA level, this CDR3 is encoded by other sequences in the same sample as well. This sequence joins TRBV28 and TRBJ2-5, with unresolved D. The CDR3 runs to 11 residues. CDR1 MDHEN and CDR2 SYDVKM come from the germline V gene. V lost 6 bases, J lost 2 bases, and 4 bases lay in between. CDR3: CASRAQETQYF. The CDR3 DNA follows: TGTGCCAGCAGAGCTCAAGAGACCCAGTACTTC.

The chain carries TRBV27 and TRBJ1-1; no clear D. From germline, CDR1 is MNHEY and CDR2 SMNVEV (reference sequence). Trimming stripped 2 bases from V and 1 base from J, with 11 bases between. This CDR3 comprises 15 residues. This chain's CDR3 is CASSLRWTENTEAFF. CDR3 coding DNA: TGTGCCAGCAGTTTAAGGTGGACTGAGAACACTGAAGCTTTCTTT.

This sequence joins TRBV6-1 and TRBJ1-5; 10 nucleotides line up with TRBD1. The CDR3 is 15 residues long. J gave up 4 bases and V 4 bases, and 4 bases lay outside the gene matches. Germline CDR1 reads MNHNS; CDR2 reads SASEGT. The CDR3 is CASSVPGQGNQPQHF. Written as DNA, the CDR3 is TGTGCCAGCAGTGTACCGGGACAGGGGAATCAGCCCCAGCATTTT.

The chain couples TRBV18 to TRBJ1-5, with 8 bases fitting TRBD1. Unmatched junction bases numbered 3, after V lost 5 bases and J lost 6 bases. Germline assignment: CDR1 KGHSH and CDR2 LQKENI. The CDR3 totals 13 residues. Here the CDR3 DNA reads TGTGCCAGCTCAGGACAGGGAGGTCAGCCCCAGCATTTT. It is translated as CASSGQGGQPQHF.

This clone was detected a few times. This chain links TRBV7-3 with TRBJ2-1; 16 bases fit TRBD2. The V gene's germline CDR1 is SGHTA and CDR2 FQGTGA. Trimming removed 3 bases from V and 9 bases from J; junction bases left unmatched: 5. This CDR3 comprises 16 residues. This chain's CDR3 is CASSLGLAGGQVEQFF. CDR3 coding DNA: TGTGCCAGCAGCTTGGGACTAGCGGGGGGGCAGGTTGAGCAGTTCTTC.